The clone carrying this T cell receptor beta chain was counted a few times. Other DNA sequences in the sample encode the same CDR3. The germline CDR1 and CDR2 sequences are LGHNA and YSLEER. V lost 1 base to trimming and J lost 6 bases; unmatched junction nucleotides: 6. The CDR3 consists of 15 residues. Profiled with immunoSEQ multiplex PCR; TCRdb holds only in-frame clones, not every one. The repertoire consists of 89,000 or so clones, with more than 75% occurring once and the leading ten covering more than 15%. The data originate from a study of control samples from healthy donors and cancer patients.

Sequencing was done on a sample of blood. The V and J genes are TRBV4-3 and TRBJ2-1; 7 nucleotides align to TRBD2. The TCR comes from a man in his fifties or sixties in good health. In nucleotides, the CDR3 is TGCGCCAGCAGCCAAGGTTGGGTAGCGGGCAATGAGCAGTTCTTC. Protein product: CASSQGWVAGNEQFF.